One and the same sample provided the 8 T cell receptor beta chains below, sequenced in a study of blood T cells in healthy people across ages. A second PCR, run for roughly 7 to 12 cycles, used a sample-barcoded 5' primer plus a J-beta primer mix. TCRdb fed the 5' RACE reads into MiXCR, producing one record per CDR3 protein. The data show about 1 million distinct CDR3 sequences, more than 35% seen once. Sequencing was done on a sample of blood. These receptor sequences come from a woman in her sixties in good health.

V is TRBV20-1 and J is TRBJ2-5, with TRBD2 matching over 12 bases. This CDR3 comprises 16 residues. Germline V CDR1 and CDR2: DFQATT, SNEGSKA (reference sequence). The junction had 5 bases not matched to a gene; V was cut back by 1 base and J by 2 bases. Here the CDR3 DNA reads TGCAGTGCTAGAGTGGGGCTAGCGGGAGGGCAAGAGACCCAGTACTTC. Translation gives CSARVGLAGGQETQYF.

Only a few counts were recorded for this clonotype. The rearrangement links TRBV3-1 to TRBJ2-3; D unclear. This CDR3 region has 15 residues. V was pared by 0 bases and J by 2 bases, with 9 bases between. In germline, CDR1 is LGHDT, CDR2 YNNKEL (reference sequence). CDR3 sequence: CASSQEGGPTDTQYF. CDR3 DNA: TGTGCCAGCAGCCAAGAAGGCGGTCCCACAGATACGCAGTATTTT.

The V call is TRBV5-6, the J call TRBJ1-1; no reliable D call. V lost 9 bases and J 3 bases, leaving 15 bases between the germline ends. Germline CDR1 SGHDT, CDR2 YYEEEE. This CDR3 has 13 amino acids. The CDR3 bases are TGTGCCACCTCGGGCGGAGGCTACACTGAAGCTTTCTTT. Encoded protein: CATSGGGYTEAFF.

This clonotype has a handful of counts. The chain recombines TRBV6-6 with TRBJ2-3; no firm D call. The germline gives CDR1 MNHNY, CDR2 SVGAGI (reference sequence). The V end lost 10 bases, the J end lost 2 bases, and 16 bases lay between the germline ends. This CDR3 has 14 amino acids. The CDR3: CATSLRQNTDTQYF. CDR3 in DNA: TGTGCCACCTCCCTTCGGCAGAACACAGATACGCAGTATTTT.

The chain couples TRBV7-2 to TRBJ2-5; no definite D call. V was pared by 1 base and J by 5 bases, with 14 bases between. CDR3 length equals 15 residues. Germline V gene sequence: CDR1 SGHTA, CDR2 FQGNSA. Here the CDR3 reads CASSLVSRDWETQYF. CDR3 sequence (DNA): TGTGCCAGCAGCTTAGTATCTAGGGATTGGGAGACCCAGTACTTC.

In this sample, this clonotype turned up a few times. This sequence joins TRBV29-1 and TRBJ1-2; D not resolved. The CDR3 is 13 amino acids. V lost 0 bases, J lost 0 bases, and 5 bases lay in between. Germline values: CDR1 SQVTM, CDR2 ANQGSEA. CDR3 residues: CSVEDIPNYGYTF. The CDR3 DNA reads as TGCAGCGTTGAAGATATACCTAACTATGGCTACACCTTC.

This sequence joins TRBV20-1 and TRBJ2-1, with 9 bases identical to TRBD2. The closer fit of TRBJ2-7 to the DNA end suggests the J call may be wrong. CDR1 is DFQATT and CDR2 is SNEGSKA in the germline V gene (reference sequence). This CDR3 spans 14 amino acids. The CDR3 loop is CSARAGTSLYEQYF. DNA for the CDR3: TGCAGTGCTAGAGCCGGGACTAGCTTATACGAGCAGTACTTC.

The table lists this clonotype with a few counts. The CDR3 region is CATSRQDYEQYF. CDR3 in DNA: TGTGCCACCAGCAGACAGGACTACGAGCAGTACTTC. V usage is TRBV15 and J usage is TRBJ2-7; D ambiguous. The CDR3 runs to 12 residues. Trimming pared 2 bases from V and 3 bases from J, leaving 5 bases between. Germline V gene lookup returns CDR1 LNHNV and CDR2 YYDKDF (reference sequence).